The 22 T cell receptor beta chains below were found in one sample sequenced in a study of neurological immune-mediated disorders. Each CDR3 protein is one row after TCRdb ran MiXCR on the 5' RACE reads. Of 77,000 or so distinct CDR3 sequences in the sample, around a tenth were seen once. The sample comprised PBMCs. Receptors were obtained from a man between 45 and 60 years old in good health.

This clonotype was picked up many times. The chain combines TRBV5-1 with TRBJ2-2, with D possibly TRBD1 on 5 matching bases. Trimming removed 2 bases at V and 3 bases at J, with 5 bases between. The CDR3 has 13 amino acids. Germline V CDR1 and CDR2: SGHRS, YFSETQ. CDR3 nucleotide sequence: TGCGCCAGCAGCTTACAGGACACCGGGGAGCTGTTTTTT. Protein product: CASSLQDTGELFF. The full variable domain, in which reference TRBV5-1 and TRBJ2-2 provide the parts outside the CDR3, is KAGVTQTPRYLIKTRGQQVTLSCSPISGHRSVSWYQQTPGQGLQFLFEYFSETQRNKGNFPGRFSGRQFSNSRSEMNVSTLELGDSALYLCASSLQDTGELFFGEGSRLTVL.

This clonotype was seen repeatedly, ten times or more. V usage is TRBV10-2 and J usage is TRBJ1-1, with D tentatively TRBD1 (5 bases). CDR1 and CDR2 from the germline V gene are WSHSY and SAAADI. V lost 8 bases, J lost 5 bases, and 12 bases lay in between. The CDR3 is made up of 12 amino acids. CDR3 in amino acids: CASSRGGTEAFF. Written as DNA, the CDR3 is TGCGCCAGCTCACGGGGGGGTACTGAAGCTTTCTTT.

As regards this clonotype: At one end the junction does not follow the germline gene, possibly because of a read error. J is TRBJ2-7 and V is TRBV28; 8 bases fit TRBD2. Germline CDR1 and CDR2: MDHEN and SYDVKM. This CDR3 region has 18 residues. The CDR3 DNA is TGTGCCAGCACCCCGGGGGGGACAAGGGGCGTCAGCGTCTACGAGCAGTGCTTC. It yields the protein CASTPGGTRGVSVYEQCF.

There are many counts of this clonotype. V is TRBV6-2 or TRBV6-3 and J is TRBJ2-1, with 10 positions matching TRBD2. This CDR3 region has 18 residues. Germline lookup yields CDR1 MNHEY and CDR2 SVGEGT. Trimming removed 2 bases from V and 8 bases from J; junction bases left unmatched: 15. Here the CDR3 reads CASSYEMLRTSGKDEQFF. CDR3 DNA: TGTGCCAGCAGTTACGAAATGTTAAGGACTAGCGGCAAGGATGAGCAGTTCTTC.

Here the CDR3 DNA reads TGCAGTGCTACACACAGGGGAGGAGACGAGCAGTACTTC. Its protein product is CSATHRGGDEQYF. The V call is TRBV20-1, the J call TRBJ2-7; a possible D gene is TRBD1 (7 bases). V lost 4 bases to trimming and J lost 5 bases, with 15 bases between them. CDR1 is DFQATT and CDR2 is SNEGSKA in the germline V gene (reference sequence). CDR3 length: 13 amino acids.

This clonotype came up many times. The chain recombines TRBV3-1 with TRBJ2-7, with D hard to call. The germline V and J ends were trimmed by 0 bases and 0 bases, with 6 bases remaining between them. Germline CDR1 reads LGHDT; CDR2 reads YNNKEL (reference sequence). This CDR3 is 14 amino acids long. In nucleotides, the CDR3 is TGTGCCAGCAGCCAAGATTGGGCCTCCTACGAGCAGTACTTC. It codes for CASSQDWASYEQYF.

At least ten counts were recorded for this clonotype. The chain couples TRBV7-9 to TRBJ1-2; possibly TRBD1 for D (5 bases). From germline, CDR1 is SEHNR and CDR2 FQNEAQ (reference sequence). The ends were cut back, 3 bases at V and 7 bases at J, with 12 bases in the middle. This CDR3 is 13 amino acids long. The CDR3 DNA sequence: TGTGCCAGCAGCTTGGGGGGGGGTATTGGCTACACCTTC. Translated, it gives CASSLGGGIGYTF.

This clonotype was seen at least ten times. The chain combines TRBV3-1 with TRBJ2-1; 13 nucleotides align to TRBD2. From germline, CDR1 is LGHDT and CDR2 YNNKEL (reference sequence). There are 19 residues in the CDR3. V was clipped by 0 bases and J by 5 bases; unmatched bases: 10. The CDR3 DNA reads TGTGCCAGCAGCCAAGATGCTCCGGGACTAGCGGGGACTCACAATGAGCAGTTCTTC. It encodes CASSQDAPGLAGTHNEQFF.

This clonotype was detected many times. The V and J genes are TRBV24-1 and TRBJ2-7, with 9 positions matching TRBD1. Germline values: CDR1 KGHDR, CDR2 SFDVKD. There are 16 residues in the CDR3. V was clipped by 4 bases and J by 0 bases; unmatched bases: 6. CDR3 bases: TGTGCCACCAGTGACACGACAGGGGGAAGCTCCTACGAGCAGTACTTC. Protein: CATSDTTGGSSYEQYF.

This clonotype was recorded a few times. In DNA form, the CDR3 reads TGTGCCAGCAGTTACTCGAGTTCCGGGGGGACCTACAATGAGCAGTTCTTC. Its protein is CASSYSSSGGTYNEQFF. V usage is TRBV6-2 or TRBV6-3 and J usage is TRBJ2-1; 7 bases agree with TRBD2. Germline CDR1 MNHEY, CDR2 SVGEGT. With V trimmed by 0 bases and J by 2 bases, 7 bases remained unmatched. There are 17 residues in the CDR3.

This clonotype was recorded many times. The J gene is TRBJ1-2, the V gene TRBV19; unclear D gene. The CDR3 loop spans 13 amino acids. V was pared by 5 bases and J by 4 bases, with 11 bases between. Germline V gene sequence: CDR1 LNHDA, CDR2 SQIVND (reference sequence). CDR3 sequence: CASSAGPSYGYTF. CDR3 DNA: TGTGCCAGTAGTGCCGGACCATCCTATGGCTACACCTTC.

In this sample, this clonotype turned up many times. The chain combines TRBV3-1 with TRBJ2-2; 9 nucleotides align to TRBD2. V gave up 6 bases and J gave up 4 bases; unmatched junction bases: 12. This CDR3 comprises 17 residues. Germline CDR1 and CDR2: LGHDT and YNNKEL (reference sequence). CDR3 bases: TGTGCCAGCAGACCACACGCGGGGGGGCATTTCACCGGGGAGCTGTTTTTT. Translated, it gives CASRPHAGGHFTGELFF.

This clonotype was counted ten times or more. The CDR3 sequence: CASSPRERIQETQYF. The CDR3 nucleotides read TGTGCCAGCAGCCCCAGGGAGCGGATCCAAGAGACCCAGTACTTC. This chain joins TRBV12-3 or TRBV12-4 and TRBJ2-5; D assignment may be TRBD1 or TRBD2 (5 bases each). Trimming pared 6 bases from V and 1 base from J, leaving 15 bases between. The CDR3 contains 15 residues.

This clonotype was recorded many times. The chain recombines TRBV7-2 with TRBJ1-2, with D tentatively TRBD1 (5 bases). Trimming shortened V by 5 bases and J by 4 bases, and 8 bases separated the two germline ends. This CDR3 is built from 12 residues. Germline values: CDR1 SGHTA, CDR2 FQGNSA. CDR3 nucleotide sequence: TGTGCCAGCAGCCCGGGGGTCTATGGCTACACCTTC. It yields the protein CASSPGVYGYTF.

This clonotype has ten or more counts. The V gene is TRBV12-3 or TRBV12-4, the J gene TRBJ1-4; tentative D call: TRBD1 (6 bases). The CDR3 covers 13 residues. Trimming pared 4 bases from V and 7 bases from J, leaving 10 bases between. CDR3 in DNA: TGTGCCAGCAGTTCGGGACAATTTGAAAAACTGTTTTTT. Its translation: CASSSGQFEKLFF.

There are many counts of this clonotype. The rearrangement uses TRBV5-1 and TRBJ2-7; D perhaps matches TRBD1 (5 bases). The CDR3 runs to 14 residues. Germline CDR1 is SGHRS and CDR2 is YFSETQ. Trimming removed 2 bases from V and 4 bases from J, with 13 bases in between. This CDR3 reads CASSFQYGAYEQYF. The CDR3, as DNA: TGCGCCAGCAGCTTTCAGTATGGGGCATACGAGCAGTACTTC.

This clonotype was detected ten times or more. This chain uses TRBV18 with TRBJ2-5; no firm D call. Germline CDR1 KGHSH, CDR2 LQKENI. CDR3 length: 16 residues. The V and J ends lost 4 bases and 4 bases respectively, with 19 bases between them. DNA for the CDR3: TGTGCCAGCTCACTTCTAGGAGAGCTCCAAAGAGAGACCCAGTACTTC. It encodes CASSLLGELQRETQYF.

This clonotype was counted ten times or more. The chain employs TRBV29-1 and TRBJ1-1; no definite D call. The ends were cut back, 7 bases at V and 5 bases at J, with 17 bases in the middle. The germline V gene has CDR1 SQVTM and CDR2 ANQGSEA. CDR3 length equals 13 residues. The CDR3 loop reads CSAQVGTGTEAFF. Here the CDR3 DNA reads TGCAGCGCTCAGGTGGGCACGGGAACTGAAGCTTTCTTT. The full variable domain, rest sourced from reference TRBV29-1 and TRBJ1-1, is SAVISQKPSRDICQRGTSLTIQCQVDSQVTMMFWYRQQPGQSLTLIATANQGSEATYESGFVIDKFPISRPNLTFSTLTVSNMSPEDSSIYLCSAQVGTGTEAFFGQGTRLTVV.

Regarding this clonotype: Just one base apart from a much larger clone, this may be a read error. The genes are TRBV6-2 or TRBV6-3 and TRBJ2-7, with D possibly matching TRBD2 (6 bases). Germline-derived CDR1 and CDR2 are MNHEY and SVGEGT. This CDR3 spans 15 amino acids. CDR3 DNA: TGTGCCAACAGTAGCGGCGGGTCCGCCTCCTACGAGCAGTACTTC. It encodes CANSSGGSASYEQYF.

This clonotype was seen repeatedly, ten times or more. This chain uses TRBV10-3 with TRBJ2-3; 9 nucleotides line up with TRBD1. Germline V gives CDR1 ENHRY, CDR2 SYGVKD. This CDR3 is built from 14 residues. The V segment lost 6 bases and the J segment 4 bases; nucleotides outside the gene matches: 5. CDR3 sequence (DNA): TGTGCCATCAGGAGGACAGGGGAGGCAGATACGCAGTATTTT. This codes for CAIRRTGEADTQYF.

Written as DNA, the CDR3 is TGTGCCAGCAGCCTAAAGGGACAGGGGGTGCACGAGCAGTACTTC. Amino acids: CASSLKGQGVHEQYF. This chain connects TRBV7-3 to TRBJ2-7; 11 nucleotides align to TRBD1. The CDR3 sequence is 15 residues long. Trimming at V came to 5 bases and at J to 5 bases, leaving 8 bases not matched to a gene. Germline V CDR1 and CDR2: SGHTA, FQGTGA.

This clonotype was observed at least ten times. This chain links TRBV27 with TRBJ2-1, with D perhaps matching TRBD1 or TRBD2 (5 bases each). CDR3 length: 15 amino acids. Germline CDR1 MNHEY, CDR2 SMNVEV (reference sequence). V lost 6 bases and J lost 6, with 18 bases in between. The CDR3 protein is CASSFRDAGPNEQFF. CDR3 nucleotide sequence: TGTGCCAGCAGCTTCCGGGACGCAGGGCCCAATGAGCAGTTCTTC.